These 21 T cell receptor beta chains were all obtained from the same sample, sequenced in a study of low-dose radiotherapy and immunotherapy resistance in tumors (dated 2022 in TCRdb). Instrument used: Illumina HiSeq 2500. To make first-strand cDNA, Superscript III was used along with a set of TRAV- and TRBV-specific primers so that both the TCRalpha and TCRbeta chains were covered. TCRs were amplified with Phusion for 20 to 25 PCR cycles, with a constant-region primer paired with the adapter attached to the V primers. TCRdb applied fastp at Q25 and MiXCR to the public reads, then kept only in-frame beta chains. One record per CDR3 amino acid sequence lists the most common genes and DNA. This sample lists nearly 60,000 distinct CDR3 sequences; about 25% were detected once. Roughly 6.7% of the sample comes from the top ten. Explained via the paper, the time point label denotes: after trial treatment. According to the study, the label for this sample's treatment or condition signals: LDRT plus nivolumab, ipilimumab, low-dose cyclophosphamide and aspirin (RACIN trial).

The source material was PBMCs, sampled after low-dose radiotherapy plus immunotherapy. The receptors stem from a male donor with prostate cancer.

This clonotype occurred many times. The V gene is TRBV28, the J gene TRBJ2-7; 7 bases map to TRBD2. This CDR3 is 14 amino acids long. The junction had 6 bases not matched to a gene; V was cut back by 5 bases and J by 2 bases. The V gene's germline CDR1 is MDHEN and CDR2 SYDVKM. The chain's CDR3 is CASSREEGAYEQYF. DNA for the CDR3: TGTGCCAGCAGTCGGGAGGAAGGGGCCTACGAGCAGTACTTC. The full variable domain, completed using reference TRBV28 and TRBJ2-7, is DVKVTQSSRYLVKRTGEKVFLECVQDMDHENMFWYRQDPGLGLRLIYFSYDVKMKEKGDIPEGYSVSREKKERFSLILESASTNQTSMYLCASSREEGAYEQYFGPGTRLTVT.

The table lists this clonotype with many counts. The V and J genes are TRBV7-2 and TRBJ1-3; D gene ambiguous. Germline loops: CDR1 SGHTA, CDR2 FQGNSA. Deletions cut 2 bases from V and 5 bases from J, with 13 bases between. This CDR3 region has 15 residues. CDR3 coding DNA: TGTGCCAGCAGCTTAATGTTGGGCGGCAGAAACACCATATATTTT. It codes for CASSLMLGGRNTIYF. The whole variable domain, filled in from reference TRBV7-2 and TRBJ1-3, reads GAGVSQSPSNKVTEKGKDVELRCDPISGHTALYWYRQSLGQGLEFLIYFQGNSAPDKSGLPSDRFSAERTGGSVSTLTIQRTQQEDSAVYLCASSLMLGGRNTIYFGEGSWLTVV.

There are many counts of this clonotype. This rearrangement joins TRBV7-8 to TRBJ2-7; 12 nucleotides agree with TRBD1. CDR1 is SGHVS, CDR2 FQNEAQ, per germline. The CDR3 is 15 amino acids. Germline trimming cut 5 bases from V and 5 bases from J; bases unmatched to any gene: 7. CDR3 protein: CASSPWGQGAHEQYF. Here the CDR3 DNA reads TGTGCCAGCAGCCCATGGGGACAGGGGGCTCACGAGCAGTACTTC.

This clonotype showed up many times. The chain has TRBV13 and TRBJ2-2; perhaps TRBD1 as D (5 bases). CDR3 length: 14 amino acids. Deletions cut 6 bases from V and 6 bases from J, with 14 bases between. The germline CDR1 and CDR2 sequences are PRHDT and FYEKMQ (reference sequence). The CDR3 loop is CASRSRGDAGELFF. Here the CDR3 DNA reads TGTGCCAGCAGATCTAGGGGTGACGCCGGGGAGCTGTTTTTT. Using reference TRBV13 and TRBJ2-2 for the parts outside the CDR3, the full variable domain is AAGVIQSPRHLIKEKRETATLKCYPIPRHDTVYWYQQGPGQDPQFLISFYEKMQSDKGSIPDRFSAQQFSDYHSELNMSSLELGDSALYFCASRSRGDAGELFFGEGSRLTVL.

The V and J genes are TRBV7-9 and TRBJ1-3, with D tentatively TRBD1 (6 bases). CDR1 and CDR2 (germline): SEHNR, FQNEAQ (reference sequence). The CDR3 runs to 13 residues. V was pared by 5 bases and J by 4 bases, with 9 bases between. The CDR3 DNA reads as TGTGCCAGCAGCGCACAGGGAGGAAACACCATATATTTT. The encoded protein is CASSAQGGNTIYF.

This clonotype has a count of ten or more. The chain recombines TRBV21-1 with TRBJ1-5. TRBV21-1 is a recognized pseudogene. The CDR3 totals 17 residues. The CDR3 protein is CASSKRRKATSNQPQHF. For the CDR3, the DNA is TGTGCCAGCAGCAAAAGGCGGAAGGCGACTAGCAATCAGCCCCAGCATTTT.

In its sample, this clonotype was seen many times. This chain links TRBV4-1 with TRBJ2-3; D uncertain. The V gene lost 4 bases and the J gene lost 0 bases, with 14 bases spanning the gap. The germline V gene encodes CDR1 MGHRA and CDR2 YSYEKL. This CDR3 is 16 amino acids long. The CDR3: CASSPPILSSTDTQYF. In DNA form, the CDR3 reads TGCGCCAGCAGCCCACCCATATTGTCTAGCACAGATACGCAGTATTTT.

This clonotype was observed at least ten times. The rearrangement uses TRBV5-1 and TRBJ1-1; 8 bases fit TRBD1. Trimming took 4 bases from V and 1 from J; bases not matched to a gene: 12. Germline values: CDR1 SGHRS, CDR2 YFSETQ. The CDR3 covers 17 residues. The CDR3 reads CASSPGHMTGANTEAFF. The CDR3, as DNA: TGCGCCAGCAGCCCGGGCCATATGACAGGGGCGAACACTGAAGCTTTCTTT.

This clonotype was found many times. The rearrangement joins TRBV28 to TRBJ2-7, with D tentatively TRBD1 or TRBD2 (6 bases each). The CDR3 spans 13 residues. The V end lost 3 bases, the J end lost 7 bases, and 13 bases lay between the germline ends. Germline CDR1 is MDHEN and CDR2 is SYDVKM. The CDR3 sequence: CASSLGGHPEQYF. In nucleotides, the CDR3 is TGTGCCAGCAGTTTGGGGGGACATCCAGAGCAGTACTTC.

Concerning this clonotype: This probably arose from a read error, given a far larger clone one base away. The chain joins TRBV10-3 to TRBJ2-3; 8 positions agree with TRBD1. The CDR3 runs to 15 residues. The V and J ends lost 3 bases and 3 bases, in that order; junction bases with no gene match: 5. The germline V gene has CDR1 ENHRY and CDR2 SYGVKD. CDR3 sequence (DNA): TGTGCCATCAGTGAAGACAGGGGAGCTACAGATACGCAGTATTTT. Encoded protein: CAISEDRGATDTQYF.

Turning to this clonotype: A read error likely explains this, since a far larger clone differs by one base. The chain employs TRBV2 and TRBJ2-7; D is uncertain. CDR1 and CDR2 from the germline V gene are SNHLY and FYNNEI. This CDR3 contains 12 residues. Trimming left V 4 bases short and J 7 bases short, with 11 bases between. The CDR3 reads CASSGAGREQYF. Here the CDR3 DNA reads TGTGCCAGCAGTGGGGCCGGAAGGGAGCAGTACTTC. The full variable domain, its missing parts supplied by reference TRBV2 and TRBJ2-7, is EPEVTQTPSHQVTQMGQEVILRCVPISNHLYFYWYRQILGQKVEFLVSFYNNEISEKSEIFDDQFSVERPDGSNFTLKIRSTKLEDSAMYFCASSGAGREQYFGPGTRLTVT.

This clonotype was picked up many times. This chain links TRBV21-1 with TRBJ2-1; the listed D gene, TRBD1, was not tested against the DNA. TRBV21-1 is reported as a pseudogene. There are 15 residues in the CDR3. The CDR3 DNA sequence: TGTGCCAGCTGTAGGGGGGACAGGGATTACCCTGAGCAGTTCTTC. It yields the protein CASCRGDRDYPEQFF.

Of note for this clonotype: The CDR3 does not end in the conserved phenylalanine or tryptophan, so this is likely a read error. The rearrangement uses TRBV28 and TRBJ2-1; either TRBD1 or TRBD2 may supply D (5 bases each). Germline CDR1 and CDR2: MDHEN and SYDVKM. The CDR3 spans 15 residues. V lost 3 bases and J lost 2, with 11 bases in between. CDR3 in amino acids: CASSLWDRAYNEQFS. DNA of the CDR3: TGTGCCAGCAGTTTGTGGGACCGCGCCTACAATGAGCAGTTCTCC.

CDR3 bases: TGTGCCAGCAGTTTAGACCGGAGATCATATGGCTACACCTTC. Translating gives CASSLDRRSYGYTF. V gene TRBV27 combines with J gene TRBJ1-2; D is uncertain. Per the germline V gene, CDR1 is MNHEY and CDR2 is SMNVEV (reference sequence). The length of the CDR3 is 14 residues. V lost 2 bases and J 5 bases, leaving 12 bases between the germline ends.

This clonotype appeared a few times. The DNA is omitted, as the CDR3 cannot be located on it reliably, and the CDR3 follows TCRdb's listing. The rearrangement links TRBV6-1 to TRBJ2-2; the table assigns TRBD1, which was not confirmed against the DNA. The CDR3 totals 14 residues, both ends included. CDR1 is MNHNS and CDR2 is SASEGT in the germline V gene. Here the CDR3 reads CASRTGNTGELFFF.

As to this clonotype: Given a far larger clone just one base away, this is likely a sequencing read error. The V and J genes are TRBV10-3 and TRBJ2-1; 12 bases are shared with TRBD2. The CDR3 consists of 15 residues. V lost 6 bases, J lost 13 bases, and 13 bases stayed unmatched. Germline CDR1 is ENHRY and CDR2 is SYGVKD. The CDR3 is CAISSSGGDQETQFF. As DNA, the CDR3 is TGTGCCATCAGCTCTAGCGGGGGGGACCAAGAGACCCAGTTCTTC.

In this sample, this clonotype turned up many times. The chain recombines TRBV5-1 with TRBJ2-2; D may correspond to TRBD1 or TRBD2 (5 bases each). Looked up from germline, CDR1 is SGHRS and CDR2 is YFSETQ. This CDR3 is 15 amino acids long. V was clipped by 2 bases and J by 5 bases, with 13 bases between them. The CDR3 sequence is CASSLAGPGTGELFF. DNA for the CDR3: TGCGCCAGCAGCTTAGCAGGGCCGGGGACCGGGGAGCTGTTTTTT.

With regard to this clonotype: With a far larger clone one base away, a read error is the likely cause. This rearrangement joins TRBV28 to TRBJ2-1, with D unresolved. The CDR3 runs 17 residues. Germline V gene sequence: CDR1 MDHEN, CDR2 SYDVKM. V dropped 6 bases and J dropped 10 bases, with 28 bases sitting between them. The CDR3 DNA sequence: TGTGCCAGCAGCCCAGGTGCCGGCCGACGGAGCTCCTACGAGCAGTTCTTC. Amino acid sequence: CASSPGAGRRSSYEQFF.

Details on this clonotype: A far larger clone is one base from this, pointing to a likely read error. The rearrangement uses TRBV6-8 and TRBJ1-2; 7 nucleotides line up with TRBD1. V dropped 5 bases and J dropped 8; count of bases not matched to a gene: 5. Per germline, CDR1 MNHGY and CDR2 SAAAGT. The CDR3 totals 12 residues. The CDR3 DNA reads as TGTGCCAGCAGTCCCCGACAGGGCGGCTACACCTTC. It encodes CASSPRQGGYTF.

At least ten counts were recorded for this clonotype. The CDR3 region is CASSLIDREKLFF. In nucleotides, the CDR3 is TGTGCCAGCAGTCTTATAGACCGGGAAAAACTGTTTTTT. J is TRBJ1-4 and V is TRBV27; unclear D gene. The CDR3 consists of 13 residues. CDR1 and CDR2 (germline): MNHEY, SMNVEV (reference sequence). V was clipped by 5 bases and J by 8 bases, with 12 bases between them.

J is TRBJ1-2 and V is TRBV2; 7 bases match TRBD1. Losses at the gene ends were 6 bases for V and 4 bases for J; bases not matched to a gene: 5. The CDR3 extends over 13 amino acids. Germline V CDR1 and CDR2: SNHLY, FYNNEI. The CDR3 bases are TGTGCCAGCAGCGCGGGACAGTTCTATGGCTACACCTTC. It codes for CASSAGQFYGYTF.